These 25 T cell receptor beta chains were all obtained from the same sample, sequenced in a study of CD8+ T cells in alopecia areata. After isolation, RNA underwent reverse transcription to generate cDNA as the sequencing template. Profiling relied on immunoSEQ multiplex PCR, and the TCRdb table lists in-frame clones only, not all of them. The sample records more than 90,000 clones, 55% to 80% being singletons. The source material was CD4+ T cells sorted from blood. Source of these receptors: a human donor in good health.

This chain joins TRBV29-1 and TRBJ2-1; D is unresolved. Trimming removed 0 bases at V and 8 bases at J, with 8 bases between. This CDR3 region has 12 residues. CDR1 and CDR2 from the germline V gene are SQVTM and ANQGSEA. CDR3 amino acids: CSVEEVSDEQFF. The CDR3 nucleotides are TGCAGCGTTGAAGAGGTCTCTGATGAGCAGTTCTTC.

V usage is TRBV19 and J usage is TRBJ2-2; D is unclear. CDR1 is LNHDA and CDR2 is SQIVND in the germline V gene (reference sequence). Trimming left V 6 bases short and J 3 bases short, with 8 bases between. CDR3 length: 13 amino acids. This chain's CDR3 is CASRKVDTGELFF. CDR3 DNA: TGTGCCAGTAGGAAGGTGGACACCGGGGAGCTGTTTTTT.

The chain carries TRBV7-9 and TRBJ2-5; either TRBD1 or TRBD2 may fit D (5 bases each). The CDR3 length is 14 residues. The V and J ends lost 5 bases and 5 bases respectively, with 15 bases between them. Looked up from germline, CDR1 is SEHNR and CDR2 is FQNEAQ (reference sequence). DNA for the CDR3: TGTGCCAGCAGCGCTAAATCGGGGCACGAGACCCAGTACTTC. Protein product: CASSAKSGHETQYF.

This clone was seen a handful of times. The CDR3 DNA is TGTGCCAGCAGCTTGGGTGTCGCCGGAGAGACCCAGTACTTC. Its translation: CASSLGVAGETQYF. This chain links TRBV5-5 with TRBJ2-5; D is unresolved. CDR3 length: 14 residues. The ends were cut back, 0 bases at V and 4 bases at J, with 10 bases in the middle. Germline assignment: CDR1 SGHKS and CDR2 YYEKEE (reference sequence). The entire variable domain, with the rest obtained from reference TRBV5-5 and TRBJ2-5, is as follows: DAGVTQSPTHLIKTRGQQVTLRCSPISGHKSVSWYQQVLGQGPQFIFQYYEKEERGRGNFPDRFSARQFPNYSSELNVNALLLGDSALYLCASSLGVAGETQYFGPGTRLLVL.

This clone was detected a few times. V and J are TRBV7-9 and TRBJ2-1; no firm D call. Germline CDR1 and CDR2: SEHNR and FQNEAQ (reference sequence). Trimming took off 6 bases at V and 6 bases at J, with 12 bases between the two ends. This CDR3 contains 13 residues. The CDR3 DNA reads TGTGCCAGCAGTTCGGCCTGGGGCAATGAGCAGTTCTTC. It yields the protein CASSSAWGNEQFF.

This clone was recorded a few times. V gene TRBV5-1 combines with J gene TRBJ2-1; D is undetermined. This CDR3 is built from 11 residues. CDR1 and CDR2 from the germline V gene are SGHRS and YFSETQ. Trimming took 2 bases from V and 8 from J, leaving 5 bases between them. In DNA, the CDR3 is TGCGCCAGCAGCTTCAGCGATGAGCAGTTCTTC. This codes for CASSFSDEQFF.

CDR3: CSARTDEQFF. CDR3 bases: TGCAGTGCTAGGACCGATGAGCAGTTCTTC. The chain employs TRBV20-1 and TRBJ2-1; D remains unclear. Germline V gene sequence: CDR1 DFQATT, CDR2 SNEGSKA (reference sequence). Trimming left V 3 bases short and J 8 bases short, with 5 bases between. This CDR3 spans 10 amino acids.

The CDR3: CASSEALGRVQPQHF. The CDR3 nucleotides are TGTGCCAGCAGTGAAGCGCTGGGTCGGGTTCAGCCCCAGCATTTT. The V call is TRBV2, the J call TRBJ1-5, with D unresolved. The V gene lost 0 bases and the J gene lost 6 bases, with 12 bases spanning the gap. The CDR3 runs 15 residues. Germline V gene data show CDR1 as SNHLY and CDR2 as FYNNEI.

V is TRBV5-6 and J is TRBJ2-5; TRBD1 matches at 7 bases. V lost 1 base, J lost 1 base, and 4 bases stayed unmatched. The CDR3 is 15 amino acids. Germline values: CDR1 SGHDT, CDR2 YYEEEE. The CDR3, as DNA: TGTGCCAGCAGCTTGTGGAGGACAGGCCAAGAGACCCAGTACTTC. Encoded protein: CASSLWRTGQETQYF.

The chain employs TRBV2 and TRBJ1-1, with D perhaps matching TRBD1 (5 bases). The CDR3 runs to 11 residues. CDR1 is SNHLY and CDR2 is FYNNEI in the germline V gene. V shed 6 bases and J shed 4 bases, with 6 bases lying between them. The CDR3 DNA is TGTGCCAGCAGCAGGGCCACTGAAGCTTTCTTT. This codes for CASSRATEAFF.

This clone has ten or more counts. The chain carries TRBV28 and TRBJ1-4; no clear D gene. Between the trimmed V and J ends, which lost 5 bases and 5 bases, there was a span of 12 bases. CDR1 is MDHEN, CDR2 SYDVKM, per germline. The CDR3 contains 14 residues. The CDR3 DNA reads TGTGCCAGCAGTACACGGGCCCTAAATGAAAAACTGTTTTTT. This gives the protein CASSTRALNEKLFF.

This chain links TRBV27 with TRBJ1-6; 10 bases line up with TRBD1. Germline CDR1 and CDR2: MNHEY and SMNVEV (reference sequence). V shed 7 bases and J 4 bases; nucleotides not matched to a gene: 4. The CDR3 is 15 amino acids. CDR3 sequence: CASNPGQGYNSPLHF. DNA of the CDR3: TGTGCCAGCAATCCGGGACAGGGGTATAATTCACCCCTCCACTTT.

The rearrangement uses TRBV7-9 and TRBJ1-5, with a tentative D call TRBD1 (5 bases). CDR1 SEHNR and CDR2 FQNEAQ come from the germline V gene (reference sequence). The V end lost 4 bases, the J end lost 4 bases, and 14 bases lay between the germline ends. The CDR3 covers 15 residues. The CDR3 reads CASSWGDGRNQPQHF. In nucleotides, the CDR3 is TGTGCCAGCAGCTGGGGGGACGGAAGGAATCAGCCCCAGCATTTT.

This chain connects TRBV30 to TRBJ1-3, with D maybe TRBD1 (6 bases). Trimming left V 0 bases short and J 6 bases short, with 18 bases between. CDR3 length: 16 residues. From germline, CDR1 is GTSNPN and CDR2 SVGIG (reference sequence). CDR3 sequence (DNA): TGTGCCTGGAGTGTAGCCGGGGGGCTCCGGGAAAACACCATATATTTT. As protein: CAWSVAGGLRENTIYF.

CDR3: CASRHTNRAANTGELFF. CDR3 DNA: TGCGCCAGCAGACACACGAACCGGGCAGCGAACACCGGGGAGCTGTTTTTT. The gene calls are TRBV4-1 and TRBJ2-2; D uncertain. The CDR3 has 17 amino acids. CDR1 is MGHRA, CDR2 YSYEKL, per germline. V shed 6 bases and J shed 0 bases, with 17 bases lying between them.

The rearrangement joins TRBV29-1 to TRBJ1-2, with a possible D match to TRBD1 (5 bases). Germline CDR1 reads SQVTM; CDR2 reads ANQGSEA. CDR3 size: 12 residues. V dropped 3 bases and J dropped 4 bases, with 9 bases sitting between them. DNA for the CDR3: TGCAGCGTTGACAGGGTCGGCTATGGCTACACCTTC. This gives the protein CSVDRVGYGYTF.

The V and J genes are TRBV30 and TRBJ1-1, with D possibly TRBD1 on 6 matching bases. This CDR3 has 15 residues. With 3 bases removed from V and 1 base from J, the gap between germline ends came to 15 bases. CDR1 GTSNPN and CDR2 SVGIG come from the germline V gene (reference sequence). The CDR3 loop is CAWRDPGHSNTEAFF. The DNA of the CDR3 is TGTGCCTGGAGAGACCCGGGACACTCGAACACTGAAGCTTTCTTT.

V and J are TRBV2 and TRBJ2-5; 12 bases agree with TRBD2. Losses at the gene ends were 5 bases for V and 5 bases for J; bases not matched to a gene: 6. The CDR3 spans 15 residues. Germline CDR1 is SNHLY and CDR2 is FYNNEI. The chain's CDR3 is CASSSRLAGVETQYF. CDR3 nucleotides: TGTGCCAGCAGTTCCCGACTAGCGGGGGTGGAGACCCAGTACTTC.

The V call is TRBV23-1, the J call TRBJ2-2; 13 bases fit TRBD2. TRBV23-1 is designated an ORF whose function remains uncertain. This CDR3 is built from 19 residues. The trim removed 0 bases at V and 3 bases at J, leaving 7 bases unmatched. The CDR3 here is CASSQSGGLAGVDTGELFF. The CDR3 nucleotides read TGCGCCAGCAGTCAATCGGGCGGACTAGCGGGGGTTGACACCGGGGAGCTGTTTTTT.

The genes are TRBV10-3 and TRBJ1-2, with a possible D match to TRBD1 (5 bases). The germline CDR1 and CDR2 sequences are ENHRY and SYGVKD. This CDR3 is 15 amino acids long. Deletions cut 10 bases from V and 4 bases from J, with 22 bases between. The CDR3 bases are TGTGCCAGCCAAAGCCGGGACCAAAAGGCCTATGGCTACACCTTC. Amino acid sequence: CASQSRDQKAYGYTF.

The rearrangement joins TRBV27 to TRBJ2-7; tentative D call: TRBD1 (6 bases). The germline V gene encodes CDR1 MNHEY and CDR2 SMNVEV (reference sequence). The CDR3 contains 13 residues. V shed 8 bases and J shed 6 bases, with 17 bases lying between them. CDR3 sequence reads: CASQKTGSPEQYF. The CDR3 bases are TGTGCCAGCCAAAAAACAGGGAGTCCCGAGCAGTACTTC.

The chain is built from TRBV4-1 and TRBJ1-2; D call uncertain. The CDR3 covers 18 residues. Per germline, CDR1 MGHRA and CDR2 YSYEKL. Trimming left V 1 base short and J 4 bases short, with 22 bases between. This chain's CDR3 is CASSQGQRLSETVYGYTF. The CDR3 DNA reads TGCGCCAGCAGCCAAGGTCAACGGTTGTCGGAAACGGTCTATGGCTACACCTTC.

The chain couples TRBV29-1 to TRBJ1-4; D possibly corresponds to TRBD1 (5 bases). The germline V gene has CDR1 SQVTM and CDR2 ANQGSEA. V was trimmed by 5 bases and J by 10 bases, leaving 17 bases between them. This CDR3 contains 13 residues. CDR3 bases: TGCAGCGTTCCCGGGACCCGCCGGGGAAAACTGTTTTTT. Amino acids: CSVPGTRRGKLFF.

The chain carries TRBV6-5 and TRBJ1-2; D unclear. The CDR3 is made up of 13 amino acids. In germline, CDR1 is MNHEY, CDR2 SVGAGI. V was pared by 6 bases and J by 3 bases, with 11 bases between. CDR3 DNA sequence: TGTGCCAGCAGATACAACAAGGACTATGGCTACACCTTC. Protein: CASRYNKDYGYTF.

This chain uses TRBV30 with TRBJ2-3; 9 bases fit TRBD2. Germline CDR1 GTSNPN, CDR2 SVGIG (reference sequence). The CDR3 runs to 17 residues. J lost 3 bases, V lost 3 bases, and 13 bases had no gene match. The CDR3 is CAWRRGGVRAVTDTQYF. The CDR3 nucleotides are TGTGCCTGGAGGCGGGGGGGAGTCCGAGCGGTAACAGATACGCAGTATTTT.